A single sample is the source of the 5 T cell receptor beta chains below, sequenced in a study of regulatory T cells in long-lasting Graves disease. Time point of the sample: persistent/refractory GD, antithyroid drugs over 5 years with positive TRAb. RNA extracted from PBMCs served as the sequencing template. Combining iRepertoire HTBI primers with Arm-PCR of CDR3 regions, the authors built TCR beta libraries. TCRdb processed the multiplex PCR reads anew with MiXCR; each CDR3 protein has one entry. The sample lists over 650,000 distinct CDR3 sequences; approximately 29% were seen once. Sample: peripheral blood mononuclear cells (PBMCs), taken when the disease was refractory, from a patient treated with antithyroid drugs. The receptors were sampled from a female donor with Graves disease.

The chain is built from TRBV27 and TRBJ2-7; 7 nucleotides match TRBD2. Germline lookup yields CDR1 MNHEY and CDR2 SMNVEV (reference sequence). CDR3 size: 18 residues. The V segment lost 5 bases and the J segment 4 bases; nucleotides outside the gene matches: 20. The CDR3 DNA sequence: TGTGCCAGCAGTCGACGGCTTGGGGGTGCGGGAGAACAATACGAGCAGTACTTC. This encodes CASSRRLGGAGEQYEQYF.

The CDR3 DNA reads as TGCAGCGCCCTGCGGGGACAGGGCCTTGTGGCTTTCTTT. It translates to CSALRGQGLVAFF. The chain links TRBV29-1 to TRBJ1-1; 9 nucleotides align to TRBD1. Unmatched junction bases numbered 14, after V lost 7 bases and J lost 11 bases. The CDR3 runs 13 residues. Looked up from germline, CDR1 is SQVTM and CDR2 is ANQGSEA.

J is TRBJ2-7 and V is TRBV20-1, with TRBD2 identical over 12 bases. The trim removed 6 bases at V and 2 bases at J, leaving 2 bases unmatched. Germline V gene sequence: CDR1 DFQATT, CDR2 SNEGSKA (reference sequence). This CDR3 has 13 amino acids. In DNA form, the CDR3 reads TGCAGTGCCCCTAGCGGGAGGGCCTACGAGCAGTACTTC. Protein product: CSAPSGRAYEQYF.

This chain joins TRBV11-2 and TRBJ2-4; 8 nucleotides align to TRBD2. The ends lost 4 bases at V and 0 bases at J; junction bases unmatched: 5. The CDR3 runs 16 residues. CDR1 is SGHAT and CDR2 is FQNNGV in the germline V gene. The CDR3 loop reads CASSSREGLAKNIQYF. The DNA for the CDR3 is TGTGCCAGCAGCTCTCGGGAGGGGCTAGCCAAAAACATTCAGTACTTC.

This clonotype has at least ten counts. V gene TRBV28 combines with J gene TRBJ1-1; 7 nucleotides align to TRBD1. Germline V lookup: CDR1 MDHEN, CDR2 SYDVKM. With V trimmed by 3 bases and J by 2 bases, 3 bases remained unmatched. The CDR3 runs 14 residues. The CDR3 here is CASSLTGFNTEAFF. The CDR3, as DNA: TGTGCCAGCAGTTTGACAGGGTTTAACACTGAAGCTTTCTTT. Full variable domain (missing parts from reference TRBV28 and TRBJ1-1): DVKVTQSSRYLVKRTGEKVFLECVQDMDHENMFWYRQDPGLGLRLIYFSYDVKMKEKGDIPEGYSVSREKKERFSLILESASTNQTSMYLCASSLTGFNTEAFFGQGTRLTVV.